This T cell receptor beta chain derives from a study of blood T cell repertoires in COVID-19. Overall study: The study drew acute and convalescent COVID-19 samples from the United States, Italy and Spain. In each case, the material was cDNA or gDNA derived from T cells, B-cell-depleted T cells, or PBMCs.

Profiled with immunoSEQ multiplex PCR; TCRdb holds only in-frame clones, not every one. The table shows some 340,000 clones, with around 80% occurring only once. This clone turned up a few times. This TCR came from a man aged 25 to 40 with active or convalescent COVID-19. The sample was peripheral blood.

The CDR3 DNA follows: TGTGCCAGCAGCTCTAGCTGGAACACAGATACGCAGTATTTT. Translating gives CASSSSWNTDTQYF. The V gene is TRBV7-8, the J gene TRBJ2-3; D perhaps matches TRBD2 (5 bases). CDR1 SGHVS and CDR2 FQNEAQ come from the germline V gene. The CDR3 contains 14 residues. V was clipped by 4 bases and J by 2 bases, with 10 bases between them.